The 9 T cell receptor beta chains in this list originate from one sample, sequenced in a study of somatic mutations in cytotoxic T cells in rheumatoid arthritis. Only in-frame clones appear in the TCRdb table, and some are missing; sequencing was by immunoSEQ multiplex PCR. The data show roughly 16,000 clones, with about 72% seen just once and 12% held by the top ten. The sequencing sample was made of CD8+ T cells sorted from blood. All receptors derive from an adult with rheumatoid arthritis.

The chain employs TRBV9 and TRBJ2-5; maybe TRBD1 (6 bases). CDR1 and CDR2 (germline): SGDLS, YYNGEE. The length of the CDR3 is 14 residues. Trimming took off 2 bases at V and 7 bases at J, with 15 bases between the two ends. In nucleotides, the CDR3 is TGTGCCAGCAGCGTCGGACAGTTAGAAGGGACCCAGTACTTC. Protein product: CASSVGQLEGTQYF.

The J gene is TRBJ2-7, the V gene TRBV9; D unresolved. CDR1 is SGDLS, CDR2 YYNGEE, per germline. CDR3 size: 16 residues. The V and J ends lost 0 bases and 5 bases respectively, with 18 bases between them. This CDR3 is CASSVGTSMRFDEQYF. The CDR3 coding sequence is TGTGCCAGCAGCGTAGGGACGTCAATGAGGTTCGACGAGCAGTACTTC.

The gene calls are TRBV15 and TRBJ2-3; 16 bases are shared with TRBD2. V lost 4 bases and J lost 1; bases outside the gene matches: 2. Germline V gene sequence: CDR1 LNHNV, CDR2 YYDKDF (reference sequence). The CDR3 runs 17 residues. The CDR3 nucleotides read TGTGCCACCAGCACTGGGACTAGCGGGGGGGGCACAGATACGCAGTATTTT. The encoded protein is CATSTGTSGGGTDTQYF.

The V call is TRBV5-1, the J call TRBJ2-1, with 11 bases identical to TRBD2. The ends lost 1 base at V and 2 bases at J; junction bases unmatched: 5. The length of the CDR3 is 17 residues. Per germline, CDR1 SGHRS and CDR2 YFSETQ. The CDR3 nucleotides are TGCGCCAGCAGCTTGCGGCTAGCGGGGGGAACCTACAATGAGCAGTTCTTC. It codes for CASSLRLAGGTYNEQFF.

The chain joins TRBV27 to TRBJ2-1; possible D gene TRBD2, 5 bases. Trimming pared 1 base from V and 9 bases from J, leaving 13 bases between. There are 14 residues in the CDR3. Germline V gives CDR1 MNHEY, CDR2 SMNVEV (reference sequence). For the CDR3, the DNA is TGTGCCAGCAGTTTATATCTAGCAGGTGGTGAGCAGTTCTTC. It encodes CASSLYLAGGEQFF.

The rearrangement joins TRBV7-9 to TRBJ2-5; D gene uncertain. Germline V gene sequence: CDR1 SEHNR, CDR2 FQNEAQ (reference sequence). The CDR3 extends over 14 amino acids. Deletions cut 7 bases from V and 2 bases from J, with 14 bases between. CDR3: CASTAVQVQETQYF. In DNA form, the CDR3 reads TGTGCCAGCACCGCGGTCCAGGTTCAAGAGACCCAGTACTTC. Based on the CDR3 plus reference TRBV7-9 and TRBJ2-5, the full variable domain is DTGVSQNPRHKITKRGQNVTFRCDPISEHNRLYWYRQTLGQGPEFLTYFQNEAQLEKSRLLSDRFSAERPKGSFSTLEIQRTEQGDSAMYLCASTAVQVQETQYFGPGTRLLVL.

This clone was detected only once. This chain links TRBV7-8 with TRBJ1-4; 9 bases agree with TRBD1. V gave up 6 bases and J gave up 8 bases; unmatched junction bases: 10. This CDR3 region has 15 residues. Germline lookup yields CDR1 SGHVS and CDR2 FQNEAQ. The DNA of the CDR3 is TGTGCCAGCAGATCTACAGGGGGCAGAGGGGAAAAACTGTTTTTT. It yields the protein CASRSTGGRGEKLFF.

This rearrangement joins TRBV19 to TRBJ2-5; 8 bases match TRBD1. Trimming took 4 bases from V and 5 from J; bases not matched to a gene: 9. The V gene's germline CDR1 is LNHDA and CDR2 SQIVND (reference sequence). CDR3 length: 15 amino acids. CDR3 in amino acids: CASSTDRGGIETQYF. The CDR3 nucleotides read TGTGCCAGTAGTACCGACAGGGGCGGCATTGAGACCCAGTACTTC.

About this clone itself: A read error may account for a junction end that differs from germline. The chain uses TRBV7-3 and TRBJ2-7; no clear D gene. Germline CDR1 and CDR2: SGHTA and FQGTGA. The CDR3 extends over 13 amino acids. This CDR3 is CASSLTLGYAQYF. The CDR3 DNA sequence: TGTGCCAGCAGCTTAACGTTGGGCTACGCGCAGTACTTC. The full variable domain, with the rest looked up from reference TRBV7-3 and TRBJ2-7, is GAGVSQTPSNKVTEKGKYVELRCDPISGHTALYWYRQSLGQGPEFLIYFQGTGAADDSGLPNDRFFAVRPEGSVSTLKIQRTERGDSAVYLCASSLTLGYAQYFGPGTRLTVT.